The rows below give T cell receptor beta chains drawn from one sample of a study of T cells after posttransplantation cyclophosphamide. Repertoires were generated with immunoSEQ multiplex PCR, while TCRdb's copy carries only in-frame clones and drops some. The table includes tens of thousands of clones, around nine tenths detected once. Sequences were obtained from PBMCs. All receptors derive from a woman in her fifties or sixties in good health and a related stem cell transplant donor. CDR3s include the opening cysteine and the closing phenylalanine or tryptophan. The order of the fields is J gene, V gene, D gene, clone size, CDR3 protein, CDR3 DNA. A D gene is named only where the DNA matches it firmly. Size is omitted from some rows. Given values are once, few, many or a class for expanded clones.

>TRBJ2-4|TRBV2|TRBD2|.
CASKRGLGAKNIQYF
TGTGCCAGCAAGCGGGGGCTGGGGGCCAAAAACATTCAGTACTTC
>TRBJ1-1|TRBV28|.|.
CASSTDREAFF
TGTGCCAGCAGCACTGACAGGGAAGCTTTCTTT
>TRBJ1-5|TRBV4-2|TRBD1|.
CASSHLTGDVKPEAQHF
TGTGCCAGCAGCCACCTGACAGGGGACGTTAAACCCGAAGCCCAGCATTTT
>TRBJ1-1|TRBV4-2|TRBD1|once
CASSTETGGDTEAFF
TGTGCCAGCAGCACCGAAACAGGGGGGGACACTGAAGCTTTCTTT
>TRBJ2-7|TRBV29-1|TRBD2|.
CSVAAGVRYEQYF
TGCAGCGTTGCTGCGGGAGTGCGCTACGAGCAGTACTTC
>TRBJ1-6|TRBV6-5|TRBD1|.
CASSYSTGEAPLHF
TGTGCCAGCAGTTACTCGACAGGGGAAGCACCCCTCCACTTT
>TRBJ2-5|TRBV13|.|.
CASRDRSGGRETQYF
TGTGCCAGCAGAGACCGCTCCGGAGGTCGGGAGACCCAGTACTTC
>TRBJ2-2|TRBV5-1|.|.
CASSFQGSNTGELFF
TGCGCCAGCAGCTTTCAGGGGTCGAACACCGGGGAGCTGTTTTTT
>TRBJ2-2|TRBV5-5|TRBD1|.
CASSPTGSRTGELFF
TGTGCCAGCAGCCCGACAGGGTCGAGGACCGGGGAGCTGTTTTTT
>TRBJ1-1|TRBV5-6|.|.
CASSSTLSWEAFF
TGTGCCAGCAGCTCCACTTTAAGTTGGGAAGCTTTCTTT
>TRBJ1-6|TRBV9|TRBD1|once
CASSVSLQGTDSPLHF
TGTGCCAGCAGCGTATCCCTACAGGGGACGGATTCACCCCTCCACTTT
>TRBJ2-2|TRBV18|TRBD2|.
CASSPLPAGEEVGELFF
TGTGCCAGCTCACCACTCCCAGCGGGAGAGGAGGTCGGGGAGCTGTTTTTT
>TRBJ2-1|TRBV19|.|.
CASTGRGAAGDVIGNEQFF
TGTGCCAGTACGGGCAGGGGGGCAGCGGGAGATGTGATTGGGAATGAGCAGTTCTTC
>TRBJ1-1|TRBV27|.|.
CASSFSGNTEAFF
TGTGCCAGCAGTTTTAGTGGGAACACTGAAGCTTTCTTT
>TRBJ1-2|TRBV2|.|.
CASSPLRGTYGYTF
TGTGCCAGCAGTCCCCTTAGGGGCACCTATGGCTACACCTTC
>TRBJ2-7|TRBV12-5|.|.
CASAPPGGLAYEQYF
TGTGCTAGTGCTCCCCCTGGTGGGCTGGCCTACGAGCAGTACTTC
>TRBJ1-1|TRBV19|TRBD1|.
CASTRTGLGNTEAFF
TGTGCCAGTACGAGGACAGGCCTCGGGAACACTGAAGCTTTCTTT
>TRBJ1-5|TRBV7-9|TRBD1|few
CASSLATGVAGNQPQHF
TGTGCCAGCAGCCTAGCCACAGGGGTTGCAGGCAATCAGCCCCAGCATTTT
>TRBJ2-3|TRBV5-1|.|.
CASSPYRGRTDTQYF
TGCGCCAGCAGCCCCTACCGTGGGCGCACAGATACGCAGTATTTT
>TRBJ1-1|TRBV5-6|TRBD1|.
CASSLGTGGKTEAFF
TGTGCCAGCAGCTTGGGAACAGGGGGTAAAACTGAAGCTTTCTTT
>TRBJ2-3|TRBV4-2|.|.
CASSQDRTGSTDTQYF
TGTGCCAGCAGCCAAGATCGTACAGGGAGCACAGATACGCAGTATTTT
>TRBJ1-2|TRBV9|TRBD1|.
CASSSLRGGYTF
TGTGCCAGCAGCTCCCTCAGGGGGGGCTACACCTTC
>TRBJ2-7|TRBV30|TRBD2|once
CAWSVRLAGEYEQYF
TGTGCCTGGAGTGTACGACTAGCGGGAGAATACGAGCAGTACTTC
>TRBJ1-2|TRBV6-5|TRBD1|.
CASSPGGDRYGYTF
TGTGCCAGCAGTCCAGGGGGCGATAGGTATGGCTACACCTTC
>TRBJ2-1|TRBV19|TRBD2|.
CASSIGLAGQSYNEQFF
TGTGCCAGTAGTATAGGTCTAGCGGGGCAATCCTACAATGAGCAGTTCTTC
>TRBJ1-2|TRBV9|TRBD1|.
CASSVAWTGGNGYTF
TGTGCCAGCAGCGTAGCTTGGACAGGGGGTAATGGCTACACCTTC
>TRBJ1-1|TRBV19|.|.
CASSIGAEAFF
TGTGCCAGTAGTATCGGGGCTGAAGCTTTCTTT
>TRBJ1-4|TRBV7-2|TRBD1|.
CASSSTRQGRTNEKLFF
TGTGCCAGCAGCTCCACTAGACAGGGCCGAACTAATGAAAAACTGTTTTTT
>TRBJ2-1|TRBV19|TRBD2|.
CASSITLAGMNEQFF
TGTGCCAGTAGTATAACACTAGCGGGAATGAATGAGCAGTTCTTC
>TRBJ1-2|TRBV29-1|.|.
CSVLTETEDYGYTF
TGCAGCGTTTTGACTGAGACGGAAGACTATGGCTACACCTTC
>TRBJ1-2|TRBV6-5|.|.
CASSQVAGGYTF
TGTGCCAGCAGCCAAGTAGCCGGAGGCTACACCTTC
>TRBJ2-1|TRBV7-9|TRBD2|once
CASSPTSGTNEQFF
TGTGCCAGCAGCCCGACTAGCGGGACCAATGAGCAGTTCTTC
>TRBJ1-5|TRBV5-1|.|.
CASSVDSSVGQPQHF
TGCGCCAGCAGCGTCGACAGCTCGGTAGGTCAGCCCCAGCATTTT
>TRBJ1-6|TRBV27|TRBD1|.
CASSLRAGGYNSPLHF
TGTGCCAGCAGTTTAAGGGCAGGGGGTTATAATTCACCCCTCCACTTT
>TRBJ2-7|TRBV21-1|.|.
CASSSRTGANEQYF
TGTGCCAGCAGCTCCCGGACAGGGGCGAACGAGCAGTACTTC
>TRBJ2-7|TRBV21-1|.|.
CASSNFSRRGQGKPGEQYF
TGTGCCAGCAGCAATTTCAGCCGGAGAGGACAGGGGAAACCCGGGGAGCAGTACTTC
>TRBJ1-1|TRBV11-2|TRBD1|.
CASTQGATEAFF
TGTGCCAGCACCCAGGGGGCCACTGAAGCTTTCTTT
>TRBJ1-5|TRBV9|TRBD1|once
CASSAGTGFNQPQHF
TGTGCCAGCAGCGCCGGGACAGGTTTTAATCAGCCCCAGCATTTT
>TRBJ2-1|TRBV19|TRBD1|.
CASSIIQGAHNEQFF
TGTGCCAGTAGTATTATACAGGGGGCGCACAATGAGCAGTTCTTC
>TRBJ2-1|TRBV28|.|.
CASTPTRDSYNEQFF
TGTGCCAGCACCCCAACGCGGGACTCCTACAATGAGCAGTTCTTC
>TRBJ2-7|TRBV5-4|TRBD2|.
CASSSAGGTLEQYF
TGTGCCAGCAGCTCCGCGGGGGGGACGTTAGAGCAGTACTTC
>TRBJ2-5|TRBV29-1|.|.
CSVALRGIQETQYF
TGCAGCGTTGCTCTAAGGGGGATACAAGAGACCCAGTACTTC
>TRBJ1-6|TRBV5-5|.|.
CASSLWSGDNSPLHF
TGTGCCAGCAGCTTGTGGTCAGGCGATAATTCACCCCTCCACTTT
>TRBJ2-5|TRBV28|TRBD1|once
CASREQGFQETQYF
TGTGCCAGCAGGGAACAGGGGTTTCAAGAGACCCAGTACTTC